The clone carrying this T cell receptor (beta chain) was observed a few times. Its antigen is unidentified. This may arise from a read error, as a much more abundant clone is one base away. This entry comes from a study of tumor-infiltrating lymphocytes in primary liver carcinoma. Overall study: Samples yielded about 3.65 to 7.13 million productive TCRbeta reads, similar across tissue types. Study-wide findings and caveats: Lower overlap was observed for tumor-adjacent and tumor-blood pairs relative to tumor region pairs. Blood's top-250-clone fraction was significantly lower than that of tumors (p = 0.039). Only about 7-24% of top clones were detected in each of the five tumor regions.

V was cut by 2 bases and J by 6 bases, with 14 bases left in between. Germline CDR1 and CDR2: MDHEN and SYDVKM. CDR3 size: 14 residues. Joint extraction of RNA and DNA used roughly 18-34 mg of bulk tissue that was unsorted. With 500 ng total RNA as template and a constant-region primer, TCR beta cDNA was made. Three nested multiplex PCR rounds, a slightly modified ARM-PCR method, built the TCR beta libraries. The study ran its first two PCR rounds for roughly 10 cycles each, using TRBV1-TRBV30 forward primers and a C-beta reverse primer. TCRdb re-analysed the multiplex PCR reads in MiXCR, keeping a single row per CDR3 protein. The sample contains approximately 73,000 distinct CDR3 sequences, over 70% of which appear only once.

The chain recombines TRBV28 with TRBJ2-7; possible D gene TRBD2, 5 bases. Source material: liver tumor tissue from sampling region 4. Described subset: tumor region T4, right-lateral pole. This sequence was found in a woman aged 55-75 years with primary liver carcinoma and hepatitis B virus infection. CDR3 nucleotides: TGTGCCAGCAGTTTAGGAGGTGGCGCGTCCGAGCAGTACTTC. It encodes CASSLGGGASEQYF.